The clone carrying this TCR beta chain is medium-sized in the sample. Antigen unknown. Rearranged V-D-J TRB sequences were amplified with a mixed TRB-A/B primer pool. MiXCR, run by TCRdb on the multiplex PCR reads, gives a single entry per CDR3 protein. The table lists 4,000 to 4,500 distinct CDR3 sequences, 28% of them singletons, with 5% to 7% in the top ten. The template was genomic DNA from peripheral blood, not RNA. These data are taken from a study of T cell repertoires in aging, cancer and after chemotherapy. General observations from the study: Median generation probability rose over the chemotherapy interval in each cancer cohort, suggesting rebound thymic output. Untreated cancer patients had significantly lower blood TCR diversity than age-matched healthy donors.

This clonotype originated in a human donor in good health. Specimen: blood.

This CDR3 is CASTPREEIRELFF. Here the CDR3 DNA reads TGTGCCAGCACCCCGAGGGAGGAAATCAGGGAGCTGTTTTTT. This chain links TRBV5-5 with TRBJ2-2; tentative D call: TRBD2 (6 bases). Trimming stripped 6 bases from V and 9 bases from J, with 18 bases between. The germline gives CDR1 SGHKS, CDR2 YYEKEE (reference sequence). The CDR3 contains 14 residues. Full variable domain (outside the CDR3, taken from reference TRBV5-5 and TRBJ2-2): DAGVTQSPTHLIKTRGQQVTLRCSPISGHKSVSWYQQVLGQGPQFIFQYYEKEERGRGNFPDRFSARQFPNYSSELNVNALLLGDSALYLCASTPREEIRELFFGEGSRLTVL.